This entry is about one T cell receptor beta chain. The sample belongs to a study of control samples from healthy donors and cancer patients. Generated by immunoSEQ multiplex PCR, the TCRdb table keeps only in-frame clones and is missing some. The sample records more than 95,000 clones, around 86% being singletons. Germline CDR1 is LGHNT and CDR2 is FRNRAP. CDR3 length: 16 residues. After removal of 4 bases from V and 4 bases from J, the junction contained 10 bases not matched to a gene. Input material: blood. The TCR originated in a man aged 40-49 years in good health. The chain carries TRBV12-5 and TRBJ1-5, with 7 bases matching TRBD1. CDR3 amino acids: CASGSGTALPNQPQHF. The CDR3, as DNA: TGTGCTAGTGGTTCCGGGACAGCTTTACCTAATCAGCCCCAGCATTTT.